A single sample is the source of the 9 T cell receptor beta chains below, sequenced in a study of cytomegalovirus exposure and HLA in healthy donors. Amplification used 60 Vbeta primers and 13 Jbeta primers. Some clones are missing from TCRdb's copy, which holds only in-frame ones; the method was immunoSEQ multiplex PCR. The sample records over 150,000 clones, 70% to 80% being singletons. What was sequenced was PBMCs. The receptors come from a girl aged 5 to 17 in good health and CMV-seropositive.

The rearrangement uses TRBV4-1 and TRBJ2-3; 9 positions agree with TRBD2. Germline V gene sequence: CDR1 MGHRA, CDR2 YSYEKL. Trimming removed 0 bases from V and 5 bases from J; junction bases left unmatched: 12. The CDR3 is 18 amino acids. CDR3 amino acids: CASSQDSASGVVGDTQYF. In DNA, the CDR3 is TGCGCCAGCAGCCAAGATTCGGCTAGCGGGGTGGTAGGAGATACGCAGTATTTT.

This chain joins TRBV11-2 and TRBJ2-2; the match to TRBD2 covers 11 bases. V was clipped by 4 bases and J by 1 base; unmatched bases: 2. The CDR3 runs to 16 residues. Germline V gene lookup returns CDR1 SGHAT and CDR2 FQNNGV. The CDR3 loop is CASSYTSGGNTGELFF. The DNA for the CDR3 is TGTGCCAGCAGCTATACTAGCGGGGGGAACACCGGGGAGCTGTTTTTT.

The V gene is TRBV5-1, the J gene TRBJ1-1; D remains ambiguous. Trimming took 4 bases from V and 5 from J, leaving 18 bases between them. This CDR3 has 15 residues. Germline-derived CDR1 and CDR2 are SGHRS and YFSETQ. The CDR3 DNA follows: TGCGCCAGCAGCCCAGCACGCGGCCGTCGGACTGAAGCTTTCTTT. This codes for CASSPARGRRTEAFF.

CDR3 DNA sequence: TGTGCCAGCAGCTTCTCTTGGGGCGGGGGCGGGGGTGAGCAGTTCTTC. Translated, it gives CASSFSWGGGGGEQFF. The J gene is TRBJ2-1, the V gene TRBV11-3; tentative D call: TRBD2 (7 bases). The CDR3 has 16 residues. Trimming shortened V by 3 bases and J by 9 bases, and 21 bases separated the two germline ends. Germline CDR1 and CDR2: SGHNT and YENEEA.

This CDR3 is CASRPGTAASGANVLTF. The CDR3 nucleotides read TGTGCCAGCAGACCCGGGACAGCTGCTTCTGGGGCCAACGTCCTGACTTTC. The chain combines TRBV2 with TRBJ2-6; 7 bases align to TRBD1. After removal of 6 bases from V and 1 base from J, the junction contained 9 bases not matched to a gene. The CDR3 runs 17 residues. Germline CDR1 reads SNHLY; CDR2 reads FYNNEI.

This chain joins TRBV5-4 and TRBJ1-2; D call uncertain. V lost 4 bases, J lost 0 bases, and 13 bases lay in between. Germline V gene sequence: CDR1 SGHNT, CDR2 YYREEE (reference sequence). This CDR3 is 15 amino acids long. The CDR3 loop is CASSLWAPSNYGYTF. The CDR3 DNA reads as TGTGCCAGCAGCCTATGGGCCCCCTCTAACTATGGCTACACCTTC.

This clone was counted once. The chain combines TRBV27 with TRBJ2-3; weak D call: TRBD2 (6 bases). The CDR3 is 16 amino acids. Germline V CDR1 and CDR2: MNHEY, SMNVEV (reference sequence). Trimming removed 0 bases at V and 2 bases at J, with 12 bases between. CDR3 region: CASSLSTSIPTDTQYF. In DNA form, the CDR3 reads TGTGCCAGCAGTTTATCTACTAGCATACCCACAGATACGCAGTATTTT.

The chain employs TRBV9 and TRBJ2-1, with TRBD2 matching over 7 bases. This CDR3 region has 15 residues. Germline V lookup: CDR1 SGDLS, CDR2 YYNGEE. The junction had 9 bases not matched to a gene; V was cut back by 4 bases and J by 5 bases. In DNA form, the CDR3 reads TGTGCCAGCAGCCCCCGGGGTCGGGGGGACAATGAGCAGTTCTTC. It specifies CASSPRGRGDNEQFF.

The gene calls are TRBV6-1 and TRBJ2-2; weak D call: TRBD1 (6 bases). The CDR3 consists of 17 residues. Per germline, CDR1 MNHNS and CDR2 SASEGT. Trimming left V 2 bases short and J 4 bases short, with 17 bases between. CDR3: CASSERDKWTLTGELFF. The CDR3 DNA reads as TGTGCCAGCAGTGAAAGGGACAAGTGGACCCTCACCGGGGAGCTGTTTTTT.